This T cell receptor beta chain was profiled in a study of spatial heterogeneity in lung cancer. On the study more broadly: Matched bulk RNA-seq yielded a T cell module score, and TCR transcript counts in tumor regions correlated strongly with that score.

TCRdb used MiXCR to reprocess the 5' RACE reads, holding one entry per CDR3 protein. The sample holds around 20,000 distinct CDR3 sequences, around 5% seen once. Trimming took off 3 bases at V and 4 bases at J, with 15 bases between the two ends. The germline gives CDR1 DFQATT, CDR2 SNEGSKA (reference sequence). This CDR3 spans 15 amino acids. Study-wide findings and caveats: Higher tumor mutation counts went along with higher counts of expanded intratumoral alpha and beta TCRs.

Time point described: sample taken at primary tumor resection. A total of fewer than 80 untreated early-stage non-small cell lung cancer patients served as donors. This clonotype was seen at least ten times. The antigen remains undetermined. As an off-target read in a library built for alpha chains, this beta chain has a frequency of little significance. The chain couples TRBV20-1 to TRBJ2-2; D is unresolved. This specimen was lung tumor tissue, taken at surgery. This sequence originates from a female donor with early-stage non-small cell lung cancer. The CDR3 here is CSASSLGGRTGELFF. The CDR3 bases are TGCAGTGCTAGTTCCCTGGGCGGCCGCACCGGGGAGCTGTTTTTT.